The entry that follows covers one TCR beta chain sequence. This entry belongs to a study of blood T cell repertoires in COVID-19. Produced via immunoSEQ multiplex PCR; TCRdb's table is partial and in-frame only. In the table there are some 80,000 clones, approximately 83% of which are singletons. The TCR sequence derives from a human donor in a cohort sampled during active COVID-19. Source material: peripheral blood.

The CDR3 sequence: CATSDTGRSSNQPQHF. The CDR3 DNA reads TGTGCCACCAGTGATACGGGAAGATCCAGCAATCAGCCCCAGCATTTT. This chain links TRBV24-1 with TRBJ1-5; D is unclear. Germline values: CDR1 KGHDR, CDR2 SFDVKD. V shed 3 bases and J shed 1 base, with 12 bases lying between them. This CDR3 spans 16 amino acids.